One sample yielded the 20 T cell receptor beta chains listed below, sequenced in a study of T cell responses to AZD1222 COVID-19 vaccine. Here immunoSEQ multiplex PCR was the method, and the copy in TCRdb shows in-frame clones only, minus some. Counted here are fewer than 110,000 clones, about 90% occurring once; the ten biggest clones make up 5.5% to 8%. The specimen was peripheral blood, collected on day 0 of AZD1222 vaccination. The receptors stem from an adult in good health.

The V gene is TRBV5-1, the J gene TRBJ1-5; maybe TRBD1 (5 bases). Trimming stripped 3 bases from V and 4 bases from J, with 14 bases between. The CDR3 consists of 15 residues. Germline V CDR1 and CDR2: SGHRS, YFSETQ. CDR3: CASSSSGTPNQPQHF. The CDR3 DNA follows: TGCGCCAGCAGCTCCTCCGGGACCCCAAATCAGCCCCAGCATTTT.

V is TRBV28 and J is TRBJ1-2; 10 bases are shared with TRBD1. V shed 4 bases, J shed 3 bases, and the junction held 14 bases outside the gene matches. Germline-derived CDR1 and CDR2 are MDHEN and SYDVKM. This CDR3 region has 18 residues. CDR3 DNA sequence: TGTGCCAGCAGTTCTCCCATCCCTAGGGACAGGGGCCACTATGGCTACACCTTC. This gives the protein CASSSPIPRDRGHYGYTF.

This clone was seen just once. V is TRBV19 and J is TRBJ2-7; 11 bases map to TRBD2. Germline lookup yields CDR1 LNHDA and CDR2 SQIVND (reference sequence). Trimming at V came to 5 bases and at J to 3 bases, leaving 6 bases not matched to a gene. This CDR3 region has 15 residues. Here the CDR3 reads CASSQGLAGGYEQYF. CDR3 coding DNA: TGTGCCAGTAGTCAAGGACTAGCGGGCGGCTACGAGCAGTACTTC.

This sequence joins TRBV9 and TRBJ2-7, with 12 bases fitting TRBD2. With V trimmed by 6 bases and J by 7 bases, 8 bases remained unmatched. CDR1 SGDLS and CDR2 YYNGEE come from the germline V gene. The CDR3 is 14 amino acids. The CDR3 DNA sequence: TGTGCCAGCACACCGACTAGCGGGAGAGGGGAGCAGTACTTC. Its protein product is CASTPTSGRGEQYF.

The chain links TRBV11-3 to TRBJ1-2; unclear D gene. From germline, CDR1 is SGHNT and CDR2 YENEEA. This CDR3 contains 14 residues. Trimming shortened V by 3 bases and J by 0 bases, and 8 bases separated the two germline ends. This chain's CDR3 is CASSFPGSNYGYTF. CDR3 nucleotide sequence: TGTGCCAGCAGCTTCCCAGGATCTAACTATGGCTACACCTTC.

This sequence joins TRBV11-2 and TRBJ1-2; 7 bases are a match to TRBD1. J was trimmed by 3 bases and V by 6 bases; bases with no gene match: 4. This CDR3 has 13 residues. From germline, CDR1 is SGHAT and CDR2 FQNNGV. DNA of the CDR3: TGTGCCAGCAGTAACAGGGGTTACTATGGCTACACCTTC. Translated: CASSNRGYYGYTF.

V usage is TRBV5-1 and J usage is TRBJ1-1; 8 bases map to TRBD1. The CDR3 extends over 14 amino acids. Trimming removed 3 bases from V and 1 base from J; junction bases left unmatched: 2. Germline-derived CDR1 and CDR2 are SGHRS and YFSETQ. The CDR3 sequence: CASSSGTGNTEAFF. For the CDR3, the DNA is TGCGCCAGCAGCTCCGGGACAGGGAACACTGAAGCTTTCTTT.

This clone was found a few times. The chain carries TRBV14 and TRBJ1-2, with TRBD1 matching 12 bases. The trim removed 6 bases at V and 2 bases at J, leaving 1 base unmatched. The CDR3 totals 14 residues. From germline, CDR1 is SGHDN and CDR2 FVKESK. The CDR3 spells CASSGTGGNYGYTF. CDR3 DNA: TGTGCCAGCAGTGGGACAGGGGGCAACTATGGCTACACCTTC.

The rearrangement joins TRBV6-5 to TRBJ1-4, with no clear D. This CDR3 spans 13 amino acids. Per the germline V gene, CDR1 is MNHEY and CDR2 is SVGAGI. The V end was cut by 4 bases, the J end by 8 bases, with 11 bases between. The CDR3 spells CASSSGIGEKLFF. CDR3 DNA sequence: TGTGCCAGCAGTTCCGGTATCGGGGAAAAACTGTTTTTT.

This clone occurred a few times. CDR3 bases: TGTGCCATCGGGGGGGCCTTCTCAACTCCTGGGGCCAACGTCCTGACTTTC. Encoded protein: CAIGGAFSTPGANVLTF. The chain carries TRBV10-3 and TRBJ2-6, with D possibly TRBD2 on 7 matching bases. Germline V gene sequence: CDR1 ENHRY, CDR2 SYGVKD. The CDR3 is 17 residues long. V was trimmed by 8 bases and J by 2 bases, leaving 19 bases between them.

J is TRBJ2-2 and V is TRBV6-5, with D maybe TRBD2 (5 bases). The CDR3 sequence is 12 residues long. Trimming left V 8 bases short and J 1 base short, with 5 bases between. The germline gives CDR1 MNHEY, CDR2 SVGAGI. As DNA, the CDR3 is TGTGCCAGCGGGAGGAACACCGGGGAGCTGTTTTTT. Translation gives CASGRNTGELFF.

The genes are TRBV28 and TRBJ1-2, with 8 bases that match TRBD1. CDR1 and CDR2 (germline): MDHEN, SYDVKM. The CDR3 loop spans 14 amino acids. The trim removed 6 bases at V and 7 bases at J, leaving 10 bases unmatched. In nucleotides, the CDR3 is TGTGCCAGCAGGCCCTCAGGGGGCGGCGGTGGCTACACCTTC. Its translation: CASRPSGGGGGYTF.

V usage is TRBV4-1 and J usage is TRBJ2-1, with 10 bases lining up with TRBD2. CDR1 is MGHRA, CDR2 YSYEKL, per germline. V was clipped by 0 bases and J by 7 bases; unmatched bases: 9. The CDR3 contains 17 residues. CDR3 residues: CASSQDRGSGRSNEQFF. DNA of the CDR3: TGCGCCAGCAGCCAAGATCGGGGTAGCGGGAGGTCTAATGAGCAGTTCTTC.

The chain recombines TRBV6-6 with TRBJ2-1, with 7 positions matching TRBD2. V was clipped by 8 bases and J by 5 bases; unmatched bases: 12. CDR1 and CDR2 (germline): MNHNY, SVGAGI (reference sequence). This CDR3 region has 15 residues. DNA of the CDR3: TGTGCCAGCGGACTGGGACTAAAATTAAACAATGAGCAGTTCTTC. Translated: CASGLGLKLNNEQFF.

This rearrangement joins TRBV21-1 to TRBJ1-2. TRBV21-1 is recorded as a pseudogene. The CDR3 length is 14 residues. The CDR3 spells CASSKVRALYGYTF. CDR3 nucleotides: TGTGCCAGCAGCAAGGTCAGAGCGCTCTATGGCTACACCTTC.

This chain links TRBV5-1 with TRBJ2-2, with D possibly TRBD2 on 6 matching bases. The CDR3 is made up of 15 amino acids. The V end was cut by 0 bases, the J end by 4 bases, with 10 bases between. CDR1 is SGHRS, CDR2 YFSETQ, per germline. The CDR3 sequence is CASSLAGGGTGELFF. Here the CDR3 DNA reads TGCGCCAGCAGCTTGGCCGGGGGTGGCACCGGGGAGCTGTTTTTT.

This clone was counted a few times. J is TRBJ1-1 and V is TRBV11-3; possibly TRBD1 for D (5 bases). This CDR3 comprises 12 residues. Germline V gives CDR1 SGHNT, CDR2 YENEEA. V lost 4 bases and J 4 bases, leaving 7 bases between the germline ends. The CDR3 is CASSWRGTEAFF. The CDR3 nucleotides are TGTGCCAGCAGCTGGAGGGGCACTGAAGCTTTCTTT.

The V gene is TRBV19, the J gene TRBJ2-5; TRBD1 aligns across 10 bases. V lost 4 bases, J lost 2 bases, and 10 bases stayed unmatched. This CDR3 has 17 residues. Looked up from germline, CDR1 is LNHDA and CDR2 is SQIVND (reference sequence). The CDR3 sequence: CASSTKSGTGVQETQYF. The CDR3 DNA follows: TGTGCCAGTAGTACTAAGAGCGGGACAGGGGTTCAAGAGACCCAGTACTTC.

The CDR3 DNA sequence: TGTGCCAGCAGCTTAAGGCACCCGGGGGAAAAACTGTTTTTT. It specifies CASSLRHPGEKLFF. This chain uses TRBV7-2 with TRBJ1-4; the D is unclear. Germline lookup yields CDR1 SGHTA and CDR2 FQGNSA. The CDR3 covers 14 residues. V dropped 2 bases and J dropped 8 bases, with 12 bases sitting between them.

The chain links TRBV15 to TRBJ2-3, with 7 positions matching TRBD2. CDR1 is LNHNV, CDR2 YYDKDF, per germline (reference sequence). This CDR3 comprises 17 residues. The V gene end was trimmed by 0 bases and the J gene end by 0 bases; junction bases not matched to a gene: 6. The CDR3 loop reads CATSRDYVSGSTDTQYF. The CDR3 DNA reads as TGTGCCACCAGCAGAGATTACGTTAGCGGGAGCACAGATACGCAGTATTTT.